These 23 T cell receptor beta chains originate from one sample sequenced in a study of post-analysis software for immune sequencing data (dated by TCRdb to about 2015). Summary of the overall study and its limitations: Patients showed significantly higher frequencies than controls for five TRBV segments, among them TRBV5-6, TRBV5-1 and TRBV20-1.

The library was made by PCR. Sequencing was performed on an Illumina HiSeq 2500. To reduce PCR and sequencing biases, unique molecular identifiers were incorporated into the TCR beta cDNA libraries. TCRdb reworked the public reads: Q25 trimming with fastp, MiXCR clone assembly, productive beta chains retained. Rows with a matching CDR3 protein are joined into one entry that keeps the most common DNA and genes. This sample gives hundreds of thousands of distinct CDR3 sequences in total; 30% of them show up just once. Together, the top ten hold approximately 0.55% of the sample. For these TCRs, the target antigens are not known. The sequencing sample was made of blood. Receptor source: a girl aged 5-17 years with multiple sclerosis.

The chain uses TRBV7-8 and TRBJ2-1; D might be TRBD2 (5 bases). The germline V gene encodes CDR1 SGHVS and CDR2 FQNEAQ. The CDR3 loop spans 14 amino acids. V was trimmed by 5 bases and J by 8 bases, leaving 16 bases between them. CDR3 DNA sequence: TGTGCCAGCAGCCCGCGGGCCCTTTGGGATGAGCAGTTCTTC. Translation: CASSPRALWDEQFF.

The gene calls are TRBV7-2 and TRBJ2-5; D uncertain. V was clipped by 5 bases and J by 7 bases, with 11 bases between them. Germline V lookup: CDR1 SGHTA, CDR2 FQGNSA. There are 12 residues in the CDR3. CDR3: CASSADFGTQYF. In DNA form, the CDR3 reads TGTGCCAGCAGCGCCGACTTTGGGACCCAGTACTTC.

This clonotype was counted a few times. V is TRBV20-1 and J is TRBJ2-1; perhaps TRBD2 as D (6 bases). Trimming stripped 0 bases from V and 1 base from J, with 13 bases between. Germline-derived CDR1 and CDR2 are DFQATT and SNEGSKA (reference sequence). The CDR3 is 16 residues long. This CDR3 is CSARDLWAGSYNEQFF. The CDR3 DNA follows: TGCAGTGCTAGAGATCTGTGGGCGGGATCCTACAATGAGCAGTTCTTC.

The chain links TRBV20-1 to TRBJ2-1, with 8 bases aligning to TRBD2. Germline V gene sequence: CDR1 DFQATT, CDR2 SNEGSKA (reference sequence). The CDR3 length is 15 residues. V shed 3 bases and J 4 bases; nucleotides not matched to a gene: 8. The CDR3 bases are TGCAGTGCTAGCCAGCGGGAGAGGGCATACAATGAGCAGTTCTTC. Protein product: CSASQRERAYNEQFF.

The V call is TRBV6-6, the J call TRBJ1-3; D is unresolved. Trimming stripped 2 bases from V and 0 bases from J, with 5 bases between. The germline CDR1 and CDR2 sequences are MNHNY and SVGAGI (reference sequence). This CDR3 has 14 amino acids. The CDR3 nucleotides read TGTGCCAGCAGTTACGTTCGCTCTGGAAACACCATATATTTT. The encoded protein is CASSYVRSGNTIYF.

This clonotype was counted a few times. The chain couples TRBV4-1 to TRBJ2-5, with D possibly called TRBD1 or TRBD2 (5 bases each). The CDR3 is 15 amino acids. V lost 0 bases, J lost 3 bases, and 11 bases lay in between. Germline CDR1 reads MGHRA; CDR2 reads YSYEKL. The CDR3 coding sequence is TGCGCCAGCAGCCAAGATAGTTGGGGGAAAGAGACCCAGTACTTC. Protein product: CASSQDSWGKETQYF.

V usage is TRBV7-2 and J usage is TRBJ2-7, with unresolved D. V lost 5 bases to trimming and J lost 0 bases, with 5 bases between them. The length of the CDR3 is 12 residues. CDR1 and CDR2 from the germline V gene are SGHTA and FQGNSA. The CDR3 DNA is TGTGCCAGCAGCGATGACTCCTACGAGCAGTACTTC. Residues: CASSDDSYEQYF.

This clonotype has a handful of counts. V is TRBV3-1 and J is TRBJ2-7; 10 nucleotides align to TRBD1. The end of the DNA fits TRBJ2-4 better, so the J call may be wrong. CDR3 length: 14 residues. Germline V gene data show CDR1 as LGHDT and CDR2 as YNNKEL (reference sequence). The CDR3 nucleotides are TGTGCCAGCAGCCTCGGACAGGGGGAGGGCATTCAGTACTTC. Protein sequence: CASSLGQGEGIQYF.

This clonotype was seen only a few times. This chain links TRBV29-1 with TRBJ1-1, with TRBD1 as a possible D gene (5 bases). The CDR3 spans 14 residues. From germline, CDR1 is SQVTM and CDR2 ANQGSEA. Trimming removed 1 base from V and 0 bases from J, with 9 bases in between. The CDR3 nucleotides read TGCAGCGTTGAAGTTGGGGCGGTGAACACTGAAGCTTTCTTT. This codes for CSVEVGAVNTEAFF.

This clonotype was seen repeatedly, ten times or more. The chain couples TRBV5-1 to TRBJ2-3; no reliable D call. This CDR3 has 15 residues. Germline CDR1 SGHRS, CDR2 YFSETQ. The germline V and J ends were trimmed by 1 base and 2 bases, with 11 bases remaining between them. The chain's CDR3 is CASSLPWTYTDTQYF. The CDR3 nucleotides are TGCGCCAGCAGCTTGCCTTGGACCTACACAGATACGCAGTATTTT.

The rearrangement uses TRBV5-1 and TRBJ1-1, with D possibly being TRBD1 (5 bases). V lost 3 bases and J 5 bases, leaving 17 bases between the germline ends. The CDR3 covers 15 residues. Germline CDR1 and CDR2: SGHRS and YFSETQ. This CDR3 reads CASSSLGVGGTEAFF. The CDR3 coding sequence is TGCGCCAGCAGCTCCCTAGGGGTGGGGGGGACTGAAGCTTTCTTT. The full variable domain, completed using reference TRBV5-1 and TRBJ1-1, is KAGVTQTPRYLIKTRGQQVTLSCSPISGHRSVSWYQQTPGQGLQFLFEYFSETQRNKGNFPGRFSGRQFSNSRSEMNVSTLELGDSALYLCASSSLGVGGTEAFFGQGTRLTVV.

Details on this clonotype: The junction departs from the called germline gene at one end, perhaps through a read error. V usage is TRBV4-3 and J usage is TRBJ2-7; TRBD1 is a possible D gene (5 bases). CDR1 and CDR2 (germline): LGHNA, YSLEER. CDR3 length: 15 amino acids. The CDR3: CACSTGYPVHYEQYF. In nucleotides, the CDR3 is TGCGCCTGCAGCACAGGATACCCAGTTCACTACGAGCAGTACTTC.

V gene TRBV5-1 combines with J gene TRBJ1-1, with D possibly matching TRBD1 (5 bases). The CDR3 has 16 residues. V was cut by 6 bases and J by 5 bases, with 23 bases left in between. Per germline, CDR1 SGHRS and CDR2 YFSETQ. Here the CDR3 reads CASKPDSSTRGTEAFF. As DNA, the CDR3 is TGCGCCAGCAAACCCGACAGTTCTACACGGGGGACTGAAGCTTTCTTT.

This chain links TRBV9 with TRBJ1-1; TRBD1 agrees at 7 bases. With 3 bases clipped from V and 3 bases from J, the junction kept 8 bases outside the gene matches. Germline lookup yields CDR1 SGDLS and CDR2 YYNGEE. CDR3 length equals 15 residues. In DNA, the CDR3 is TGTGCCAGCAGCGGGACAGGACTGAGGTACACTGAAGCTTTCTTT. The encoded protein is CASSGTGLRYTEAFF.

This clonotype showed up just once. The rearrangement uses TRBV24-1 and TRBJ1-2; the D gene is possibly TRBD1 (6 bases). Trimming took off 5 bases at V and 3 bases at J, with 12 bases between the two ends. CDR3 length: 14 amino acids. Germline loops: CDR1 KGHDR, CDR2 SFDVKD. The CDR3 DNA reads TGTGCCACCAGTGGACGGGCAGGGGACTATGGCTACACCTTC. It codes for CATSGRAGDYGYTF.

DNA for the CDR3: TGTGCCAGTACTTCCCAGGGGACAGGCCGAAACATTCAGTACTTC. This gives the protein CASTSQGTGRNIQYF. The V call is TRBV19, the J call TRBJ2-4; 8 nucleotides line up with TRBD1. Germline CDR1 and CDR2: LNHDA and SQIVND (reference sequence). The J segment lost 6 bases and the V segment lost 7 bases, leaving 11 bases of the junction unmatched. The CDR3 has 15 amino acids.

V gene TRBV20-1 combines with J gene TRBJ1-5, with 8 bases lining up with TRBD1. Losses at the gene ends were 8 bases for V and 7 bases for J; bases not matched to a gene: 7. The germline V gene has CDR1 DFQATT and CDR2 SNEGSKA (reference sequence). The CDR3 is 12 amino acids. The CDR3 DNA follows: TGCAGTATCCAGGGGGCGGGACAGCCCCAGCATTTT. It translates to CSIQGAGQPQHF.

This clonotype showed up just a few times. The rearrangement uses TRBV7-2 and TRBJ2-3, with 7 bases fitting TRBD1. CDR3 length: 13 residues. After removal of 9 bases from V and 3 bases from J, the junction contained 6 bases not matched to a gene. The V gene's germline CDR1 is SGHTA and CDR2 FQGNSA. For the CDR3, the DNA is TGTGCCAGTCAGGGACAGCGGACAGATACGCAGTATTTT. Encoded protein: CASQGQRTDTQYF. Using reference TRBV7-2 and TRBJ2-3 for the parts outside the CDR3, the full variable domain is GAGVSQSPSNKVTEKGKDVELRCDPISGHTALYWYRQSLGQGLEFLIYFQGNSAPDKSGLPSDRFSAERTGGSVSTLTIQRTQQEDSAVYLCASQGQRTDTQYFGPGTRLTVL.

At least ten counts were recorded for this clonotype. The J gene is TRBJ2-5, the V gene TRBV10-3; tentatively, D is TRBD1 or TRBD2 (6 bases each). The V and J ends lost 6 bases and 2 bases respectively, with 10 bases between them. CDR1 ENHRY and CDR2 SYGVKD come from the germline V gene. The CDR3 loop spans 13 amino acids. The CDR3 loop is CAIRGGQQETQYF. The DNA for the CDR3 is TGTGCCATCAGGGGAGGACAGCAAGAGACCCAGTACTTC.

V and J are TRBV9 and TRBJ1-1, with a tentative D call TRBD1 (6 bases). Trimming left V 3 bases short and J 3 bases short, with 12 bases between. Germline values: CDR1 SGDLS, CDR2 YYNGEE. The CDR3 covers 14 residues. The CDR3 spells CASSAGQTYTEAFF. CDR3 bases: TGTGCCAGCAGCGCCGGACAGACGTACACTGAAGCTTTCTTT.

This chain connects TRBV2 to TRBJ1-5; 7 nucleotides agree with TRBD1. Germline V lookup: CDR1 SNHLY, CDR2 FYNNEI. Germline trimming cut 3 bases from V and 2 bases from J; bases unmatched to any gene: 4. The CDR3 has 15 amino acids. This chain's CDR3 is CASSDDRAGNQPQHF. The CDR3 nucleotides are TGTGCCAGCAGTGACGACAGGGCAGGCAATCAGCCCCAGCATTTT.

The CDR3 DNA reads TGTGCCAGCAGCCCGTGGACAGGAGCTAATCAGCCCCAGCATTTT. The encoded protein is CASSPWTGANQPQHF. The V gene is TRBV7-2, the J gene TRBJ1-5; 7 bases match TRBD1. Germline CDR1 reads SGHTA; CDR2 reads FQGNSA. The CDR3 totals 15 residues. V dropped 5 bases and J dropped 4; count of bases not matched to a gene: 8. The full variable domain, with the rest looked up from reference TRBV7-2 and TRBJ1-5, is GAGVSQSPSNKVTEKGKDVELRCDPISGHTALYWYRQSLGQGLEFLIYFQGNSAPDKSGLPSDRFSAERTGGSVSTLTIQRTQQEDSAVYLCASSPWTGANQPQHFGDGTRLSIL.

This clonotype occurred a few times. This sequence joins TRBV12-5 and TRBJ2-1, with TRBD1 matching over 8 bases. The J segment lost 4 bases and the V segment lost 6 bases, leaving 11 bases of the junction unmatched. Germline CDR1 is LGHNT and CDR2 is FRNRAP. This CDR3 is 16 amino acids long. CDR3 in DNA: TGTGCTAGTGGGTCCGGGGACAGGCAGGAGTACAATGAGCAGTTCTTC. It codes for CASGSGDRQEYNEQFF.